This T cell receptor (beta chain) came from a study of T cell responses to AZD1222 COVID-19 vaccine. Study conclusions and caveats: Females outnumbered males among donors, who were mostly white British; clonal diversity was possibly underestimated. Only a handful of people who got AZD1222 tested seropositive at baseline.

Remarks on this clone: Its antigen is unknown.

Clones were sequenced by immunoSEQ multiplex PCR, and TCRdb holds only the in-frame ones, with some missing. The sample has 180,000 or so clones, approximately 90% seen once; the top ten hold roughly 26%. This CDR3 spans 13 amino acids. The V end was cut by 2 bases, the J end by 1 base, with 3 bases between. Per the germline V gene, CDR1 is SGHNT and CDR2 is YYREEE (reference sequence). Sequencing was performed on peripheral blood, taken 28 days after the second AZD1222 dose. This TCR came from an adult who received the AZD1222 COVID-19 vaccine. The chain combines TRBV5-4 with TRBJ2-2; D gene uncertain. CDR3 coding DNA: TGTGCCAGCAGCTTCCTGAACACCGGGGAGCTGTTTTTT. It translates to CASSFLNTGELFF. Drawing the rest from reference TRBV5-4 and TRBJ2-2, the complete variable domain is ETGVTQSPTHLIKTRGQQVTLRCSSQSGHNTVSWYQQALGQGPQFIFQYYREEENGRGNFPPRFSGLQFPNYSSELNVNALELDDSALYLCASSFLNTGELFFGEGSRLTVL.